Listed here are 28 T cell receptor beta chains from one sample, sequenced in a study of a mutant IDH1 vaccine in newly diagnosed glioma. Time point of the sample: week 35, safety follow-up. Alongside topical imiquimod, each dose of vaccine comprised 300 ug of mutant IDH1 20-mer peptide. TCRdb's table, derived via immunoSEQ multiplex PCR, lists solely in-frame clones and lacks some. This sample has about 66,000 clones, with about 74% found just once. Antigens for these TCRs are unknown. Sequenced material: PBMCs, taken from a glioma patient whose treatment included an IDH1 peptide vaccine. The receptors here all came from a man aged 45 to 65 with glioma.

This clone has only one observation. The CDR3 sequence: CASSEEGFGYTF. The CDR3 region has the DNA TGTGCCAGCAGTGAAGAGGGGTTTGGCTACACCTTC. The rearrangement joins TRBV6-1 to TRBJ1-2; tentative D call: TRBD1 (5 bases). V was cut by 1 base and J by 7 bases, with 7 bases left in between. The CDR3 runs to 12 residues. Germline CDR1 MNHNS, CDR2 SASEGT.

DNA for the CDR3: TGTGCCAGCAGCCTACTGGGTTTGGGCGGTGGAAACACCATATATTTT. This encodes CASSLLGLGGGNTIYF. The chain carries TRBV7-6 and TRBJ1-3; D is ambiguous. Germline V CDR1 and CDR2: SGHVS, FNYEAQ. This CDR3 region has 16 residues. Trimming cost V 5 bases and J 3 bases, with 17 bases left between them.

This clone showed up just once. The V call is TRBV4-3, the J call TRBJ2-2; possible D gene TRBD1, 6 bases. Germline loops: CDR1 LGHNA, CDR2 YSLEER. Deletions cut 1 base from V and 6 bases from J, with 12 bases between. The CDR3 runs 15 residues. The CDR3 DNA reads TGCGCCAGCAGCCAAGGGGGGCGCGTCCCCGGGGAGCTGTTTTTT. It translates to CASSQGGRVPGELFF.

This rearrangement joins TRBV13 to TRBJ2-7, with D unclear. Germline V gene lookup returns CDR1 PRHDT and CDR2 FYEKMQ (reference sequence). V shed 0 bases and J shed 7 bases, with 13 bases lying between them. The CDR3 consists of 14 residues. The CDR3 protein is CASSLGQSGREQYF. The CDR3 nucleotides read TGTGCCAGCAGCTTAGGCCAGTCGGGCCGAGAGCAGTACTTC.

The chain has TRBV5-6 and TRBJ1-1, with a weak D call TRBD1 (5 bases). V shed 0 bases and J shed 6 bases, with 9 bases lying between them. The CDR3 extends over 13 amino acids. The germline V gene encodes CDR1 SGHDT and CDR2 YYEEEE. CDR3 sequence (DNA): TGTGCCAGCAGCTTGGGGAGGGGAGCTGAAGCTTTCTTT. This gives the protein CASSLGRGAEAFF.

The chain employs TRBV7-8 and TRBJ2-5; D may be TRBD2 (5 bases). The V and J ends lost 1 base and 1 base respectively, with 7 bases between them. Germline-derived CDR1 and CDR2 are SGHVS and FQNEAQ. This CDR3 comprises 14 residues. The CDR3 DNA reads TGTGCCAGCAGCTTAGGTCGGGGCCAAGAGACCCAGTACTTC. Translated: CASSLGRGQETQYF. Based on the CDR3 plus reference TRBV7-8 and TRBJ2-5, the full variable domain is GAGVSQSPRYKVAKRGQDVALRCDPISGHVSLFWYQQALGQGPEFLTYFQNEAQLDKSGLPSDRFFAERPEGSVSTLKIQRTQQEDSAVYLCASSLGRGQETQYFGPGTRLLVL.

The CDR3 region is CAWIPPRRTNEQFF. CDR3 in DNA: TGTGCCTGGATTCCCCCCCGGAGAACCAATGAGCAGTTCTTC. The chain carries TRBV30 and TRBJ2-1, with no clear D. This CDR3 is 14 amino acids long. Germline CDR1 reads GTSNPN; CDR2 reads SVGIG (reference sequence). The V and J ends lost 4 bases and 6 bases respectively, with 16 bases between them.

The chain is built from TRBV27 and TRBJ2-5; tentative D call: TRBD2 (6 bases). The CDR3 runs to 15 residues. Trimming took off 2 bases at V and 5 bases at J, with 15 bases between the two ends. Germline V gives CDR1 MNHEY, CDR2 SMNVEV (reference sequence). CDR3 residues: CASSLLGAGGETQYF. The CDR3 DNA reads TGTGCCAGCAGTTTACTCGGGGCCGGAGGGGAGACCCAGTACTTC.

In its sample, this clone was seen once. The V and J genes are TRBV6-5 and TRBJ2-5, with D perhaps TRBD1 or TRBD2 (6 bases each). Germline V CDR1 and CDR2: MNHEY, SVGAGI. The germline V and J ends were trimmed by 2 bases and 4 bases, with 14 bases remaining between them. This CDR3 contains 15 residues. CDR3 amino acids: CASSYAPGGGETQYF. CDR3 in DNA: TGTGCCAGCAGTTACGCCCCAGGAGGGGGAGAGACCCAGTACTTC.

J is TRBJ1-3 and V is TRBV29-1, with TRBD1 identical over 8 bases. The CDR3 is made up of 13 amino acids. Germline CDR1 and CDR2: SQVTM and ANQGSEA. The V and J ends lost 6 bases and 1 base, in that order; junction bases with no gene match: 2. The CDR3 loop reads CSVRTGSGNTIYF. In DNA form, the CDR3 reads TGCAGCGTGAGGACAGGGTCTGGAAACACCATATATTTT.

This chain joins TRBV19 and TRBJ1-5; no clear D. Germline values: CDR1 LNHDA, CDR2 SQIVND (reference sequence). CDR3 length: 15 amino acids. V was shortened by 6 bases and J by 4 bases, with 16 bases between the two germline ends. The CDR3 reads CASSVLFPPNQPQHF. The DNA for the CDR3 is TGTGCCAGTAGCGTACTTTTTCCCCCTAATCAGCCCCAGCATTTT.

The chain joins TRBV30 to TRBJ2-7; D unclear. Between the trimmed V and J ends, which lost 2 bases and 5 bases, there was a span of 10 bases. Germline V lookup: CDR1 GTSNPN, CDR2 SVGIG (reference sequence). The CDR3 runs 12 residues. The CDR3: CAWSPMGHEQYF. The CDR3 nucleotides are TGTGCCTGGAGTCCGATGGGTCACGAGCAGTACTTC.

V is TRBV29-1 and J is TRBJ2-3, with TRBD2 identical over 14 bases. The germline gives CDR1 SQVTM, CDR2 ANQGSEA. With V trimmed by 5 bases and J by 4 bases, 17 bases remained unmatched. This CDR3 is 19 amino acids long. The CDR3 nucleotides are TGCAGCGTTTTAACCGGGACTAGCGGGGGCGCACACCTTTCAGATACGCAGTATTTT. It codes for CSVLTGTSGGAHLSDTQYF.

This chain joins TRBV2 and TRBJ1-1; D uncertain. Germline CDR1 reads SNHLY; CDR2 reads FYNNEI. Trimming removed 1 base at V and 7 bases at J, with 7 bases between. The CDR3 is made up of 12 amino acids. DNA for the CDR3: TGTGCCAGCAGTGAAGTCCAGCGTGAAGCTTTCTTT. Amino acids: CASSEVQREAFF.

The rearrangement uses TRBV15 and TRBJ1-5; D might be TRBD1 (5 bases). The CDR3 runs 16 residues. Between the trimmed V and J ends, which lost 0 bases and 7 bases, there was a span of 16 bases. Looked up from germline, CDR1 is LNHNV and CDR2 is YYDKDF (reference sequence). The CDR3 bases are TGTGCCACCAGCAGAGATGCCAATGGGGGAATCCAGCCCCAGCATTTT. Residues: CATSRDANGGIQPQHF. The full variable domain, its missing parts supplied by reference TRBV15 and TRBJ1-5, is DAMVIQNPRYQVTQFGKPVTLSCSQTLNHNVMYWYQQKSSQAPKLLFHYYDKDFNNEADTPDNFQSRRPNTSFCFLDIRSPGLGDTAMYLCATSRDANGGIQPQHFGDGTRLSIL.

A note on this clone: This CDR3 is also generated by other DNA sequences in the sample. The chain couples TRBV6-5 to TRBJ2-3; 7 bases are shared with TRBD2. V was pared by 0 bases and J by 1 base, with 4 bases of the junction left unmatched. Germline-derived CDR1 and CDR2 are MNHEY and SVGAGI. The length of the CDR3 is 16 residues. DNA of the CDR3: TGTGCCAGCAGTTACTCTCCTAGCGGTGGCACAGATACGCAGTATTTT. Translating it yields CASSYSPSGGTDTQYF.

The chain has TRBV30 and TRBJ1-1; D uncertain. V was shortened by 0 bases and J by 8 bases, with 13 bases between the two germline ends. CDR1 GTSNPN and CDR2 SVGIG come from the germline V gene (reference sequence). The CDR3 is 13 amino acids. In DNA, the CDR3 is TGTGCCTGGAGTGTACTTGGGGTGGGAGAAGCTTTCTTT. Its protein is CAWSVLGVGEAFF.

The chain joins TRBV4-2 to TRBJ2-1; D perhaps matches TRBD2 (5 bases). This CDR3 region has 14 residues. Trimming stripped 0 bases from V and 5 bases from J, with 8 bases between. The germline V gene has CDR1 LGHNA and CDR2 YNFKEQ. CDR3 sequence (DNA): TGTGCCAGCAGCCAAGAGGGAGTGGACAATGAGCAGTTCTTC. Translation gives CASSQEGVDNEQFF.

The chain couples TRBV19 to TRBJ2-7, with TRBD1 matching 8 bases. The germline V gene encodes CDR1 LNHDA and CDR2 SQIVND (reference sequence). V lost 3 bases, J lost 3 bases, and 4 bases stayed unmatched. This CDR3 is 14 amino acids long. In nucleotides, the CDR3 is TGTGCCAGTAGTATGCAGGGGGCTTACTACGAGCAGTACTTC. Amino acids: CASSMQGAYYEQYF.

The chain carries TRBV10-2 and TRBJ2-5, with D possibly TRBD1 on 5 matching bases. V was pared by 0 bases and J by 0 bases, with 11 bases between. Germline lookup yields CDR1 WSHSY and CDR2 SAAADI. The CDR3 is made up of 16 amino acids. The DNA for the CDR3 is TGCGCCAGCAGTGAGTCGGACACTATGTACCAAGAGACCCAGTACTTC. It encodes CASSESDTMYQETQYF.

The J gene is TRBJ1-4, the V gene TRBV30, with D tentatively TRBD1 (6 bases). The germline V gene encodes CDR1 GTSNPN and CDR2 SVGIG (reference sequence). The CDR3 covers 13 residues. V was cut by 1 base and J by 8 bases, with 11 bases left in between. DNA for the CDR3: TGTGCCTGGAGTGGGAGGGGGAGAGAAAAACTGTTTTTT. Its protein product is CAWSGRGREKLFF.

This chain links TRBV21-1 with TRBJ2-7; the table's D gene call, TRBD1, was not cross checked with the DNA. TRBV21-1 is deemed a pseudogene. This CDR3 has 16 amino acids. The CDR3 DNA sequence: TGTGCCAGCAGCAAAGCGCTCAAGGGGCTCTCCTACGAGCAGTACTTC. This gives the protein CASSKALKGLSYEQYF.

The rearrangement joins TRBV30 to TRBJ2-1, with TRBD1 matching over 7 bases. This CDR3 is built from 16 residues. Germline V gene data show CDR1 as GTSNPN and CDR2 as SVGIG (reference sequence). Germline trimming cut 2 bases from V and 8 bases from J; bases unmatched to any gene: 15. For the CDR3, the DNA is TGTGCCTGGAGTCCACGAACAGGGGAAAGCCTGGATGAGCAGTTCTTC. As protein: CAWSPRTGESLDEQFF.

This clone was found a few times. V and J are TRBV20-1 and TRBJ1-2; D is undetermined. Germline V gene sequence: CDR1 DFQATT, CDR2 SNEGSKA (reference sequence). Trimming took 3 bases from V and 5 from J, leaving 4 bases between them. The CDR3 has 10 residues. CDR3 sequence (DNA): TGCAGTGCTAGGGAGTATGGCTACACCTTC. Translating it yields CSAREYGYTF.

The J gene is TRBJ1-2, the V gene TRBV7-9; the D gene is possibly TRBD1 (5 bases). Germline V lookup: CDR1 SEHNR, CDR2 FQNEAQ (reference sequence). V was trimmed by 5 bases and J by 0 bases, leaving 13 bases between them. This CDR3 spans 15 amino acids. The CDR3 region is CASSPQASSNYGYTF. The CDR3 region has the DNA TGTGCCAGCAGCCCACAGGCCAGCTCTAACTATGGCTACACCTTC.

The V and J genes are TRBV7-9 and TRBJ2-7; D may be TRBD2 (6 bases). The germline V gene encodes CDR1 SEHNR and CDR2 FQNEAQ (reference sequence). Trimming took off 5 bases at V and 3 bases at J, with 11 bases between the two ends. This CDR3 comprises 13 residues. This chain's CDR3 is CASSPSGGYEQYF. The CDR3 DNA is TGTGCCAGCAGCCCCTCCGGGGGCTACGAGCAGTACTTC. Full variable domain (missing parts from reference TRBV7-9 and TRBJ2-7): DTGVSQNPRHKITKRGQNVTFRCDPISEHNRLYWYRQTLGQGPEFLTYFQNEAQLEKSRLLSDRFSAERPKGSFSTLEIQRTEQGDSAMYLCASSPSGGYEQYFGPGTRLTVT.

The rearrangement links TRBV4-3 to TRBJ1-4; weak D call: TRBD1 (6 bases). The V gene lost 5 bases and the J gene lost 1 base, with 11 bases spanning the gap. CDR1 and CDR2 from the germline V gene are LGHNA and YSLEER. The CDR3 runs to 15 residues. CDR3 loop: CASSSRGGTNEKLFF. The CDR3 DNA reads as TGCGCCAGCAGCTCCCGAGGGGGAACTAATGAAAAACTGTTTTTT.

The chain recombines TRBV9 with TRBJ2-7; D unresolved. Germline CDR1 reads SGDLS; CDR2 reads YYNGEE. Trimming cost V 0 bases and J 0 bases, with 4 bases left between them. The CDR3 has 13 residues. CDR3 nucleotide sequence: TGTGCCAGCAGCGTAGACAGCTCCTACGAGCAGTACTTC. As protein: CASSVDSSYEQYF.